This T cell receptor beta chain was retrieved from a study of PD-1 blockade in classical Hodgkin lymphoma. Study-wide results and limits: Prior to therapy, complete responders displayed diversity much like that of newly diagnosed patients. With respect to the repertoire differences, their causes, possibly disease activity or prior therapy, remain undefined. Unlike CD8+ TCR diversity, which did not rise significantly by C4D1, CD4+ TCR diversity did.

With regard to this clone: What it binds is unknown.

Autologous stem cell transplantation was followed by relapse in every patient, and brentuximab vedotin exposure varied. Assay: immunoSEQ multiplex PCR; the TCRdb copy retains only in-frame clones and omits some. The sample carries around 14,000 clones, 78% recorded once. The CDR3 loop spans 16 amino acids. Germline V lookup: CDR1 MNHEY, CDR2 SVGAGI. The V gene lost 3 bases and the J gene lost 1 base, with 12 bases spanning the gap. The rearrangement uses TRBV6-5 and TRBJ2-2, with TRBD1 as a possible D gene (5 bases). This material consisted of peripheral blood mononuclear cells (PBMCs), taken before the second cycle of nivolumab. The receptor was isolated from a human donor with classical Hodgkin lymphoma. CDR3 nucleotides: TGTGCCAGCAGTTATCCGGGTAGGGGGAACACCGGGGAGCTGTTTTTT. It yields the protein CASSYPGRGNTGELFF.